This entry features one T cell receptor beta chain sequence. Patients had locally advanced or metastatic urothelial carcinoma. The CDR3 consists of 15 residues. CDR1 and CDR2 (germline): MNHNS, SASEGT. Trimming took off 8 bases at V and 7 bases at J, with 24 bases between the two ends. This sample was included in a study of PD-L1 blockade in urothelial cancer. The method was immunoSEQ multiplex PCR; TCRdb's version includes in-frame clones alone and lacks a portion of them. This table has 100,000 or so clones, under 85% appearing once. The TCR comes from a man in his fifties or sixties with urothelial cancer. J is TRBJ2-7 and V is TRBV6-1; a weak D match, TRBD2 (5 bases). The source material was PBMCs, sampled around atezolizumab (anti-PD-L1) treatment. Written as DNA, the CDR3 is TGTGCCAGCCTCCGGGCCCAGACACTTGGCGGGGAGCAGTACTTC. Translating gives CASLRAQTLGGEQYF.